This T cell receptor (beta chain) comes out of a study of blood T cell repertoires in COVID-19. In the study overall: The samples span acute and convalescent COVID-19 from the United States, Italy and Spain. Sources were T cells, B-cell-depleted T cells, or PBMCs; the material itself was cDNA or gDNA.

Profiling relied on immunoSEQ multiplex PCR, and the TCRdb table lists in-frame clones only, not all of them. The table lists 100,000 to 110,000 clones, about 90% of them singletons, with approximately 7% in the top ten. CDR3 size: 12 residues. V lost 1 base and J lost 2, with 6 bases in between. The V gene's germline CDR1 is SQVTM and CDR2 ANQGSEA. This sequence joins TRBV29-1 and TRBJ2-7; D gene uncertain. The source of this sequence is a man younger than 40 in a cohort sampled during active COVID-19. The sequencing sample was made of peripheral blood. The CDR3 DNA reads TGCAGCGTTGAAGTTGGCCCCTACGAGCAGTACTTC. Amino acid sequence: CSVEVGPYEQYF.